These 20 T cell receptor beta chains originate from one sample sequenced in a study of T cell responses to AZD1222 COVID-19 vaccine. Clones were sequenced by immunoSEQ multiplex PCR, and TCRdb holds only the in-frame ones, with some missing. This table holds approximately 140,000 clones, roughly 90% found once. The specimen was peripheral blood, collected 28 days after the second AZD1222 dose. Receptor source: an adult who received the AZD1222 COVID-19 vaccine.

This rearrangement joins TRBV5-6 to TRBJ2-7; D may be TRBD2 (7 bases). The CDR3 is 14 residues long. Germline V gene lookup returns CDR1 SGHDT and CDR2 YYEEEE. V lost 0 bases, J lost 6 bases, and 13 bases lay in between. Written as DNA, the CDR3 is TGTGCCAGCAGCTTGGGGCGGGGGCTCCTCGAGCAGTACTTC. The encoded protein is CASSLGRGLLEQYF.

The gene calls are TRBV14 and TRBJ1-1, with D perhaps TRBD1 (5 bases). The CDR3 is 14 amino acids. CDR1 and CDR2 from the germline V gene are SGHDN and FVKESK. V gave up 5 bases and J gave up 0 bases, with 10 bases separating them. This CDR3 reads CASSKTTVNTEAFF. The CDR3 DNA reads TGTGCCAGCAGCAAAACGACAGTGAACACTGAAGCTTTCTTT.

The rearrangement links TRBV10-1 to TRBJ2-3, with D possibly being TRBD1 or TRBD2 (5 bases each). Germline V gene data show CDR1 as WNHNN and CDR2 as SYGVQD (reference sequence). Trimming shortened V by 8 bases and J by 0 bases, and 12 bases separated the two germline ends. The CDR3 runs to 14 residues. CDR3 region: CASGPGPSTDTQYF. CDR3 in DNA: TGCGCCAGCGGGCCGGGACCAAGCACAGATACGCAGTATTTT.

This clone was seen only a few times. The chain is built from TRBV21-1 and TRBJ2-7; TRBD1, the D gene given by the table, was not confirmed from the DNA. TRBV21-1 is deemed a pseudogene. CDR3 size: 15 residues. The CDR3 region has the DNA TGTGCCAGCAGTCAAGATCAGGGGCTTACCTACGAGCAGTACTTC. Its protein product is CASSQDQGLTYEQYF.

This rearrangement joins TRBV6-6 to TRBJ1-5; 7 positions agree with TRBD1. V trimming: 0 bases; J trimming: 2 bases; junction bases outside the gene matches: 1. The CDR3 totals 15 residues. CDR1 is MNHNY and CDR2 is SVGAGI in the germline V gene (reference sequence). CDR3 protein: CASSYSQGGNQPQHF. CDR3 DNA: TGTGCCAGCAGTTACTCTCAGGGGGGCAATCAGCCCCAGCATTTT.

CDR3 region: CAWSREWDTGELFF. CDR3 sequence (DNA): TGTGCCTGGAGCAGGGAGTGGGACACCGGGGAGCTGTTTTTT. The rearrangement uses TRBV30 and TRBJ2-2; the D gene could be TRBD1 or TRBD2 (5 bases each). With 3 bases removed from V and 3 bases from J, the gap between germline ends came to 11 bases. This CDR3 contains 14 residues. Germline CDR1 reads GTSNPN; CDR2 reads SVGIG (reference sequence).

This rearrangement joins TRBV27 to TRBJ2-7; 8 nucleotides align to TRBD2. The CDR3 length is 14 residues. The trim removed 5 bases at V and 4 bases at J, leaving 7 bases unmatched. Germline V gives CDR1 MNHEY, CDR2 SMNVEV (reference sequence). CDR3 in amino acids: CASSPGTSMYEQYF. CDR3 sequence (DNA): TGTGCCAGCAGTCCCGGGACTAGTATGTACGAGCAGTACTTC.

The chain has TRBV6-5 and TRBJ1-1; D gene ambiguous. The V gene lost 4 bases and the J gene lost 0 bases, with 12 bases spanning the gap. This CDR3 has 15 amino acids. CDR1 is MNHEY and CDR2 is SVGAGI in the germline V gene. CDR3 loop: CASSWRGRMNTEAFF. DNA of the CDR3: TGTGCCAGCAGTTGGAGAGGGAGGATGAACACTGAAGCTTTCTTT.

V and J are TRBV10-3 and TRBJ1-2; 12 nucleotides agree with TRBD1. This CDR3 spans 14 amino acids. Germline loops: CDR1 ENHRY, CDR2 SYGVKD. Trimming cost V 7 bases and J 5 bases; bases outside gene matches: 5. CDR3 in DNA: TGTGCCATCAATCCGGGACAGGGGGCTTATGGCTACACCTTC. Its protein is CAINPGQGAYGYTF.

The V call is TRBV19, the J call TRBJ2-7; unclear D gene. CDR1 and CDR2 (germline): LNHDA, SQIVND (reference sequence). Trimming left V 5 bases short and J 0 bases short, with 11 bases between. The CDR3 length is 14 residues. CDR3 DNA: TGTGCCAGTAGTTTCTCGGACCTCTCCTACGAGCAGTACTTC. Protein: CASSFSDLSYEQYF. Supplemented by reference TRBV19 and TRBJ2-7, the full variable domain reads DGGITQSPKYLFRKEGQNVTLSCEQNLNHDAMYWYRQDPGQGLRLIYYSQIVNDFQKGDIAEGYSVSREKKESFPLTVTSAQKNPTAFYLCASSFSDLSYEQYFGPGTRLTVT.

This chain connects TRBV28 to TRBJ1-5, with D possibly TRBD1 on 6 matching bases. Per the germline V gene, CDR1 is MDHEN and CDR2 is SYDVKM. The CDR3 contains 15 residues. The V end lost 4 bases, the J end lost 2 bases, and 12 bases lay between the germline ends. The CDR3 nucleotides read TGTGCCAGCAGTTCGGGGGGGGCGCGCAATCAGCCCCAGCATTTT. Protein: CASSSGGARNQPQHF.

V usage is TRBV24-1 and J usage is TRBJ2-3; 13 nucleotides agree with TRBD2. V lost 4 bases and J lost 4; bases outside the gene matches: 7. Looked up from germline, CDR1 is KGHDR and CDR2 is SFDVKD. This CDR3 is 17 amino acids long. The CDR3 is CATSDPGLAGFADTQYF. CDR3 coding DNA: TGTGCCACCAGTGACCCGGGACTAGCGGGATTCGCAGATACGCAGTATTTT.

The J gene is TRBJ1-3, the V gene TRBV6-5, with D perhaps matching TRBD1 (5 bases). The V gene lost 6 bases and the J gene lost 4 bases, with 10 bases spanning the gap. CDR3 length: 13 residues. The germline CDR1 and CDR2 sequences are MNHEY and SVGAGI. The CDR3 reads CASRVGPGNTIYF. The CDR3 nucleotides read TGTGCCAGCAGAGTGGGACCGGGAAACACCATATATTTT.

The chain links TRBV6-6 to TRBJ1-6; the D gene is possibly TRBD1 (5 bases). The CDR3 has 16 amino acids. The germline CDR1 and CDR2 sequences are MNHNY and SVGAGI (reference sequence). Trimming removed 2 bases at V and 0 bases at J, with 8 bases between. CDR3 region: CASSYGGSSYNSPLHF. CDR3 DNA sequence: TGTGCCAGCAGTTACGGGGGGAGCTCCTATAATTCACCCCTCCACTTT.

The chain carries TRBV25-1 and TRBJ1-5, with unresolved D. The CDR3 spans 12 residues. V was pared by 9 bases and J by 2 bases, with 8 bases between. Per germline, CDR1 MGHDK and CDR2 SYGVNS. CDR3 sequence reads: CASSVGNQPQHF. The CDR3, as DNA: TGTGCCAGTAGCGTAGGCAATCAGCCCCAGCATTTT.

This clone was observed a handful of times. CDR3: CASSRDGGYNEQFF. Written as DNA, the CDR3 is TGTGCCAGCTCAAGGGACGGAGGCTACAATGAGCAGTTCTTC. V is TRBV18 and J is TRBJ2-1; either TRBD1 or TRBD2 may fit D (5 bases each). This CDR3 has 14 residues. Trimming removed 5 bases at V and 3 bases at J, with 11 bases between. Germline loops: CDR1 KGHSH, CDR2 LQKENI.

This chain uses TRBV7-2 with TRBJ2-7; no reliable D call. CDR3 length: 14 residues. From germline, CDR1 is SGHTA and CDR2 FQGNSA. V was pared by 5 bases and J by 2 bases, with 13 bases between. The CDR3 coding sequence is TGTGCCAGCAGCATCCGGACGCCCCCCTACGAGCAGTACTTC. Its protein is CASSIRTPPYEQYF.

This rearrangement joins TRBV7-9 to TRBJ1-6; a weak D match, TRBD1 (6 bases). V lost 5 bases and J 9 bases, leaving 14 bases between the germline ends. The CDR3 loop spans 14 amino acids. Germline assignment: CDR1 SEHNR and CDR2 FQNEAQ (reference sequence). CDR3 DNA: TGTGCCAGCAGCGAAACAGGGATTGCTTCACCCCTCCACTTT. As protein: CASSETGIASPLHF.

The V gene is TRBV5-4, the J gene TRBJ2-2, with D perhaps TRBD1 (6 bases). There are 15 residues in the CDR3. Germline V lookup: CDR1 SGHNT, CDR2 YYREEE (reference sequence). The ends were cut back, 3 bases at V and 5 bases at J, with 14 bases in the middle. As DNA, the CDR3 is TGTGCCAGCAGCTATGCAGGGGTGGTTACCGGGGAGCTGTTTTTT. Amino acid sequence: CASSYAGVVTGELFF. Full variable domain (remainder filled in from reference TRBV5-4 and TRBJ2-2): ETGVTQSPTHLIKTRGQQVTLRCSSQSGHNTVSWYQQALGQGPQFIFQYYREEENGRGNFPPRFSGLQFPNYSSELNVNALELDDSALYLCASSYAGVVTGELFFGEGSRLTVL.

The rearrangement uses TRBV4-1 and TRBJ2-5; D could derive from TRBD1 or TRBD2 (5 bases each). Deletions cut 0 bases from V and 4 bases from J, with 12 bases between. The CDR3 covers 15 residues. CDR1 and CDR2 from the germline V gene are MGHRA and YSYEKL. The CDR3: CASSQDFGGRETQYF. In DNA, the CDR3 is TGCGCCAGCAGCCAAGATTTTGGGGGACGAGAGACCCAGTACTTC.